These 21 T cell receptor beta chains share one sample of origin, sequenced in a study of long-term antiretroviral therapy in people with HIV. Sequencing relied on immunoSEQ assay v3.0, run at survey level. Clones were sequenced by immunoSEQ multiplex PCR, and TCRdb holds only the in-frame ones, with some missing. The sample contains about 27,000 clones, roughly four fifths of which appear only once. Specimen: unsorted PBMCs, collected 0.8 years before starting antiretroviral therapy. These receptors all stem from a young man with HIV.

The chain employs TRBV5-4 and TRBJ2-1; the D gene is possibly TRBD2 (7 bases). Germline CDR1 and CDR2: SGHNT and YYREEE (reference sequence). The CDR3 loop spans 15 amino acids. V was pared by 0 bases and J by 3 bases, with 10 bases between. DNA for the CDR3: TGTGCCAGCAGCTTGGTGGGGGGGCACTACAATGAGCAGTTCTTC. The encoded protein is CASSLVGGHYNEQFF. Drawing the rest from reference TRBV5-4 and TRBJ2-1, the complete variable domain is ETGVTQSPTHLIKTRGQQVTLRCSSQSGHNTVSWYQQALGQGPQFIFQYYREEENGRGNFPPRFSGLQFPNYSSELNVNALELDDSALYLCASSLVGGHYNEQFFGPGTRLTVL.

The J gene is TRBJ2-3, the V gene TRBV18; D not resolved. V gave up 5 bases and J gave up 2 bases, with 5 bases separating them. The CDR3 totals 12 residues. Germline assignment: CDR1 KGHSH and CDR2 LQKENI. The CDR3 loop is CASSSTTDTQYF. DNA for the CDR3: TGTGCCAGCTCATCCACCACAGATACGCAGTATTTT.

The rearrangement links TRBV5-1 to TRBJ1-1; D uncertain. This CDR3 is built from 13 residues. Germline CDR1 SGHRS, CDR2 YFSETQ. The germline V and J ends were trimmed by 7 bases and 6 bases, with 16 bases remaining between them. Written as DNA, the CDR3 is TGCGCCAGCGGTGACCCCCCGGCACCTGAAGCTTTCTTT. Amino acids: CASGDPPAPEAFF. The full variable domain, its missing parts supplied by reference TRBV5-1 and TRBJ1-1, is KAGVTQTPRYLIKTRGQQVTLSCSPISGHRSVSWYQQTPGQGLQFLFEYFSETQRNKGNFPGRFSGRQFSNSRSEMNVSTLELGDSALYLCASGDPPAPEAFFGQGTRLTVV.

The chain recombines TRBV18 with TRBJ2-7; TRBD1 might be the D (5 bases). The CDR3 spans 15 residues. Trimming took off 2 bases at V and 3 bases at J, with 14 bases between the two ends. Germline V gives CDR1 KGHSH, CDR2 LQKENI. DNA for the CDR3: TGTGCCAGCTCACCAAGAAGGGGAAACCGCTACGAGCAGTACTTC. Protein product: CASSPRRGNRYEQYF.

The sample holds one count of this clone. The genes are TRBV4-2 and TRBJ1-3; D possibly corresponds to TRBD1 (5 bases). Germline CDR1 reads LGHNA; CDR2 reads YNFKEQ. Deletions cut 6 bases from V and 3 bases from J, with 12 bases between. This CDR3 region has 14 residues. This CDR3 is CASSRGGDGNTIYF. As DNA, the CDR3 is TGTGCCAGCAGTCGGGGGGGGGATGGAAACACCATATATTTT.

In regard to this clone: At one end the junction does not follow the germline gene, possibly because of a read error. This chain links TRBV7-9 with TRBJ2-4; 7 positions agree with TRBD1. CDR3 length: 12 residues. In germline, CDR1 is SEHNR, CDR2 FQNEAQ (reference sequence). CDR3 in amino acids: CASSREAGTANF. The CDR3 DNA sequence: TGTGCCAGCAGCCGAGAGGCCGGGACAGCCAACTTC. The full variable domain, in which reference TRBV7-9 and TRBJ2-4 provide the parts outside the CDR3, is DTGVSQNPRHKITKRGQNVTFRCDPISEHNRLYWYRQTLGQGPEFLTYFQNEAQLEKSRLLSDRFSAERPKGSFSTLEIQRTEQGDSAMYLCASSREAGTANFGAGTRLSVL.

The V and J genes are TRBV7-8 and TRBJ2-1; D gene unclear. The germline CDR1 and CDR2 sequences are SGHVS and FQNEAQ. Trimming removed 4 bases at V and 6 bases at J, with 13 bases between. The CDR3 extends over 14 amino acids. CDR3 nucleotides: TGTGCCAGCAGCTCACAACGGCGGAGCAATGAGCAGTTCTTC. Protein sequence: CASSSQRRSNEQFF.

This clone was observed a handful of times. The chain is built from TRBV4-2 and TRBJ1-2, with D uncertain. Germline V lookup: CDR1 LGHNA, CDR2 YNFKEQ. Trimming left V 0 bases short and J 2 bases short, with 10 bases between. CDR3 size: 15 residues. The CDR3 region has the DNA TGTGCCAGCAGCCAAGATCGTGGGGTCAACTATGGCTACACCTTC. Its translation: CASSQDRGVNYGYTF.

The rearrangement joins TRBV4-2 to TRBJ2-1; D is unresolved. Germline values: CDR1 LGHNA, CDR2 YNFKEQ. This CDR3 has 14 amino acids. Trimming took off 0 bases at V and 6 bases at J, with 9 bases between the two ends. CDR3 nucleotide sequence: TGTGCCAGCAGCCAAGATACCCTTTTCAATGAGCAGTTCTTC. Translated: CASSQDTLFNEQFF.

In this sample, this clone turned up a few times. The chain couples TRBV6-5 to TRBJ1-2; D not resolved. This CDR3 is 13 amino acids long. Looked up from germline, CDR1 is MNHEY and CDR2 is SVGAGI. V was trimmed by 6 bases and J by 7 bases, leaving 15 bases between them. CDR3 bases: TGTGCCAGCAGGCCAAACAGAGTCCCTGGCTACACCTTC. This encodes CASRPNRVPGYTF.

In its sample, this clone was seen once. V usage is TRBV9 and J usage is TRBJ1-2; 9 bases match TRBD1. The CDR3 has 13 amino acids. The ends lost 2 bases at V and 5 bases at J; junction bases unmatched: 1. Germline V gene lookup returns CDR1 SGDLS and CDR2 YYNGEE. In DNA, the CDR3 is TGTGCCAGCAGCGTTGGACAGGGGTATGGCTACACCTTC. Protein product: CASSVGQGYGYTF.

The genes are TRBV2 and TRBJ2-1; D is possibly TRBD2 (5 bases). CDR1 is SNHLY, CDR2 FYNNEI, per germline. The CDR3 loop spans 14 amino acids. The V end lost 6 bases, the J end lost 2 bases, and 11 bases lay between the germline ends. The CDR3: CASSGNWPYNEQFF. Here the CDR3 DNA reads TGTGCCAGCAGCGGGAATTGGCCCTACAATGAGCAGTTCTTC. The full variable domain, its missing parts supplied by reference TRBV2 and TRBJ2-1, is EPEVTQTPSHQVTQMGQEVILRCVPISNHLYFYWYRQILGQKVEFLVSFYNNEISEKSEIFDDQFSVERPDGSNFTLKIRSTKLEDSAMYFCASSGNWPYNEQFFGPGTRLTVL.

The CDR3 sequence: CASSLTRREAFF. DNA of the CDR3: TGTGCCAGCAGCTTAACGAGGAGAGAAGCTTTCTTT. The chain carries TRBV7-2 and TRBJ1-1; D remains unclear. CDR1 SGHTA and CDR2 FQGNSA come from the germline V gene. The V and J ends lost 2 bases and 8 bases respectively, with 9 bases between them. The CDR3 runs 12 residues.

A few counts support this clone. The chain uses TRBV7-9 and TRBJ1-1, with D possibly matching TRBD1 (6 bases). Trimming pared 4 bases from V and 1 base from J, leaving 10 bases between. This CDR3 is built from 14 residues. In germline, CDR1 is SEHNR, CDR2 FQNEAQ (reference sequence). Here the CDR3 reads CASSSQGGNTEAFF. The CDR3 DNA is TGTGCCAGCAGCTCCCAAGGGGGGAACACTGAAGCTTTCTTT.

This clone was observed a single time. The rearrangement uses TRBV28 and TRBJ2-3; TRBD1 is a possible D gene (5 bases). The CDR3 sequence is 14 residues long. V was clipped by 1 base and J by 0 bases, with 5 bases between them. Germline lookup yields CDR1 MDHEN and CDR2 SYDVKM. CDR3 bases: TGTGCCAGCAGTTTATCAGGGAGCACAGATACGCAGTATTTT. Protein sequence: CASSLSGSTDTQYF.

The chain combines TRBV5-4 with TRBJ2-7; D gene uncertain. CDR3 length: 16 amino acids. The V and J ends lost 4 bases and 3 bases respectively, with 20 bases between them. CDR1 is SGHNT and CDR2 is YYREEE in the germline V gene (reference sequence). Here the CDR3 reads CASSETGSPRHYEQYF. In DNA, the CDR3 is TGTGCCAGCAGCGAAACGGGCAGCCCCAGACACTACGAGCAGTACTTC.

The CDR3 coding sequence is TGTGCCAGTAGTATTGGAATACCACTAAGCAATCAGCCCCAGCATTTT. Its translation is CASSIGIPLSNQPQHF. The V and J genes are TRBV19 and TRBJ1-5; no clear D. CDR1 is LNHDA and CDR2 is SQIVND in the germline V gene (reference sequence). The CDR3 totals 16 residues. The V end was cut by 3 bases, the J end by 1 base, with 13 bases between.

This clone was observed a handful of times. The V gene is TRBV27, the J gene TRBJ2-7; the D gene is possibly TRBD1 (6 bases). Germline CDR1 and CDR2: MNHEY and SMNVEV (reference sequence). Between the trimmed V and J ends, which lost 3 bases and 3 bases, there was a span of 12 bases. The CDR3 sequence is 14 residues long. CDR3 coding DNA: TGTGCCAGCAGTTTCAGGGGTGGGATCTACGAGCAGTACTTC. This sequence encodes CASSFRGGIYEQYF.

In DNA, the CDR3 is TGTGCCAGCAGTTTGAAGGGGGCTGCAGGAAACACCATATATTTT. It specifies CASSLKGAAGNTIYF. The chain couples TRBV27 to TRBJ1-3, with TRBD1 matching over 7 bases. The CDR3 is 15 amino acids. Per the germline V gene, CDR1 is MNHEY and CDR2 is SMNVEV (reference sequence). The V gene end was trimmed by 3 bases and the J gene end by 4 bases; junction bases not matched to a gene: 6.

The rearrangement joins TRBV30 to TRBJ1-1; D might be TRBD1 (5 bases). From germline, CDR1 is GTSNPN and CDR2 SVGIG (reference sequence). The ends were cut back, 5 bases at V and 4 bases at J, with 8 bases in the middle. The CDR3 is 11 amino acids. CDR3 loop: CAWSRGTEAFF. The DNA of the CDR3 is TGTGCCTGGTCTAGGGGCACTGAAGCTTTCTTT.

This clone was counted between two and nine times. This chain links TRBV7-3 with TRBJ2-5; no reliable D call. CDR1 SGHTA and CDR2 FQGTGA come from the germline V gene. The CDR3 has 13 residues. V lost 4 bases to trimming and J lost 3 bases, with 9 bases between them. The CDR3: CASSSRAEETQYF. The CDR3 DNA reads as TGTGCCAGCAGCTCCCGGGCTGAAGAGACCCAGTACTTC.